One T cell receptor beta chain is described in this entry. Its antigen is still unknown. This record comes from a study of CD8 T cells in Susac syndrome. Study background: Treatment status at blood draw for the Susac syndrome patients was therapy-naive, corticosteroids, or intravenous immunoglobulin alone.

Whole-study findings and limits: Clonal expansion was absent from the CD4+ T cell repertoires in Susac syndrome.

FACS enriched CD8+ TEMRA cells, while bulk CD8+ and CD4+ were negatively isolated. Random hexamers were used to reverse transcribe an amount of about 0.5 to 1 ug RNA. By means of immunoSEQ multiplex PCR, TCR beta CDR3 spanning 54 Vbeta and 13 Jbeta underwent amplification. Via MiXCR, TCRdb re-called the immunoSEQ multiplex PCR reads, giving one row per CDR3 protein. The sample lists 70,000 to 75,000 distinct CDR3 sequences; 93% were seen once. Sequencing was carried out using CD4+ T cells from PBMCs. This clonotype was obtained from a human donor with Susac syndrome.

In DNA, the CDR3 is TGTGCCAGCAGTTTAACAGGTGGGCACAATGAGCAGTTCTTC. It codes for CASSLTGGHNEQFF. This chain connects TRBV28 to TRBJ2-1; a possible D gene is TRBD1 (5 bases). The CDR3 length is 14 residues. Trimming took off 2 bases at V and 5 bases at J, with 10 bases between the two ends. Looked up from germline, CDR1 is MDHEN and CDR2 is SYDVKM. The entire variable domain, with the rest obtained from reference TRBV28 and TRBJ2-1, is as follows: DVKVTQSSRYLVKRTGEKVFLECVQDMDHENMFWYRQDPGLGLRLIYFSYDVKMKEKGDIPEGYSVSREKKERFSLILESASTNQTSMYLCASSLTGGHNEQFFGPGTRLTVL.